Listed below are T cell receptor beta chains from one sample, sequenced in a study of T cell repertoires in cytomegalovirus infection. From the reads, TCRdb called clonotypes with MiXCR, one entry per CDR3 protein. The sample records tens of thousands of distinct CDR3 sequences, about 4.2% being singletons. Sequencing input: PBMCs. These TCRs come from a human donor in good health (CMV status not recorded). Some clones in this sample may be carry-over from other donors' samples. CDR3s include the opening cysteine and the closing phenylalanine or tryptophan. Fields, in order: J gene, clone size, D gene, V gene, CDR3 DNA, CDR3 protein. A D gene is named only where the DNA matches it firmly. Expanded clones get a size class; other rows say once, few or many, or leave the size out.

TRBJ2-1 | many | TRBD2 | TRBV7-2 | TGTGCCAGCAGCCCGACTAGCGGGAGGGTTAATGAGCAGTTCTTC | CASSPTSGRVNEQFF
TRBJ1-2 | many | TRBD1 | TRBV14 | TGTGCCAGCAGCTACGACAGGGGATACGGCTACACCTTC | CASSYDRGYGYTF
TRBJ2-5 | NA | NA | TRBV12-3/TRBV12-4 | TGTGCCAGCAGTTTTCAACCCCCAGGGTATCAAGAGACCCAGTACTTC | CASSFQPPGYQETQYF
TRBJ2-7 | many | NA | TRBV2 | TGTGCCAGCAGTGGACAGTTCTCCTACGAGCAGTACTTC | CASSGQFSYEQYF
TRBJ2-7 | many | NA | TRBV29-1 | TGCAGCGTTAGTAGCGGATCCTACGAGCAGTACTTC | CSVSSGSYEQYF
TRBJ2-1 | many | NA | TRBV7-2 | TGTGCCAGCAGCCTTTCCGGCTCCTACAATGAGCAGTTCTTC | CASSLSGSYNEQFF
TRBJ1-3 | many | TRBD1 | TRBV19 | TGTGCCAGTAGTGGACAGGGTAACTCTGGAAACACCATATATTTT | CASSGQGNSGNTIYF
TRBJ2-1 | many | TRBD1 | TRBV7-2 | TGTGCCAGCCGTTTCGACAGGGCCGAGCAGTTCTTC | CASRFDRAEQFF
TRBJ2-1 | many | NA | TRBV12-5 | TGTGCTAGTGGTTTGGGATTGAACGAGCAGTTCTTC | CASGLGLNEQFF
TRBJ2-5 | many | TRBD1 | TRBV29-1 | TGCAGCGTCCTACAGGGGGCAGGGACCCAGTACTTC | CSVLQGAGTQYF
TRBJ2-5 | many | NA | TRBV6-1 | TGTGCCAGCAGTGACGGAACAGCGGGGACCCAGTACTTC | CASSDGTAGTQYF
TRBJ2-1 | many | NA | TRBV11-2 | TGTGCCAGCAGCTCTATCGACTCCCCGGTGAGAGATGAGCAGTTCTTC | CASSSIDSPVRDEQFF
TRBJ2-1 | many | NA | TRBV2 | TGTGCCAGCATCACAACGGGACAAACTTTCAACAATGAGCAGTTCTTC | CASITTGQTFNNEQFF
TRBJ1-5 | many | TRBD1 | TRBV28 | TGTGCCAGCAGCGAGGGACAGGGGGATTACGGCGGCAATCAGCCCCAGCATTTT | CASSEGQGDYGGNQPQHF
TRBJ1-2 | many | NA | TRBV7-2 | TGTGCCACGACTAGGGCGAACTATGGCTACACCTTC | CATTRANYGYTF
TRBJ1-3 | many | NA | TRBV7-2 | TGTGCCAGCAGCTTAGCGCCAGGGAACCTAAACACCATATATTTT | CASSLAPGNLNTIYF
TRBJ2-7 | many | NA | TRBV7-6 | TGTGCCAGCAGCTTAGGGGGGTTGGGGCTGGCGGAGCAGTACTTC | CASSLGGLGLAEQYF
TRBJ1-2 | many | NA | TRBV12-3/TRBV12-4 | TGTGCCAGCAGTTTTGGGCCTGGGGGCGGCTACACCTTC | CASSFGPGGGYTF
TRBJ1-5 | many | TRBD1 | TRBV11-2 | TGTGCCAGCAGCCCCACAGGGGGAAAGGATCAGCCCCAGCATTTT | CASSPTGGKDQPQHF
TRBJ1-1 | many | NA | TRBV28 | TGTGCCAGCAGTTCGGGGCAGATCTCCACTGAAGCTTTCTTT | CASSSGQISTEAFF
TRBJ1-3 | many | NA | TRBV7-2 | TGTGCCAGCAGCTTAGTACCGGGTTCAGCTGGAAACACCATATATTTT | CASSLVPGSAGNTIYF
TRBJ1-4 | medium-sized | NA | TRBV20-1 | TGCAGTGCTAGTACCGACTCTGCAACTAATGAAAAACTGTTTTTT | CSASTDSATNEKLFF
TRBJ1-5 | many | TRBD1 | TRBV28 | TGTGCCAGCAGTGAATCCAGGGGGGCCCTCAATCAGCCCCAGCATTTT | CASSESRGALNQPQHF
TRBJ2-1 | NA | TRBD1 | TRBV12-3/TRBV12-4 | TGTGCCAGCAGCTCAACAGGGGGCGTCTACAATGAGCAGTTCTTC | CASSSTGGVYNEQFF
TRBJ2-7 | many | TRBD2 | TRBV7-8 | TGTGCCAGCAGCGCCTCGACTAGCGGGACCTACTACGAGCAGTACTTC | CASSASTSGTYYEQYF
TRBJ2-1 | many | TRBD2 | TRBV7-2 | TGTGCCAGCAGCTTAGGCCTAGCGGGGGGGCTTCCGTTCTTC | CASSLGLAGGLPFF
TRBJ2-1 | many | TRBD2 | TRBV11-1 | TGTGCCAGCAGCCCACTAGCGGGGGCATACAATGAGCAGTTCTTC | CASSPLAGAYNEQFF
TRBJ2-3 | many | TRBD2 | TRBV7-2 | TGTGCCAGCAGCTCCAAGACTAGCGGGAGAGGAGATACGCAGTATTTT | CASSSKTSGRGDTQYF
TRBJ2-1 | few | NA | TRBV7-2 | TGTGCCAGCAGCGTGCAGAGGGACAATGAGCAGTTCTTC | CASSVQRDNEQFF
TRBJ1-6 | many | NA | TRBV12-3/TRBV12-4 | TGTGCCAGCAGTTTCAGGCTCGCGTCACCCCTCCACTTT | CASSFRLASPLHF
TRBJ1-1 | many | TRBD1 | TRBV6-2/TRBV6-3 | TGTGCCAGCAGATCCCACCCTACAGGGGCTGATGCACTGGAAGCTTTCTTT | CASRSHPTGADALEAFF
TRBJ2-6 | many | NA | TRBV4-1 | TGCGCCAGCAGCCAAGACGGACAGTTATCCTCTGGGGCCAGGGCCAACGTCCTGACTTTC | CASSQDGQLSSGARANVLTF
TRBJ1-6 | many | NA | TRBV11-2 | TGTGCCAGCAGCTTATCGGGGGGTAGCGGTAATTCACCCCTCCACTTT | CASSLSGGSGNSPLHF
TRBJ1-1 | many | TRBD1 | TRBV7-8 | TGTGCCAGCAGCCCCGAAGGGGGCCGGACTGAAGCTTTCTTT | CASSPEGGRTEAFF
TRBJ2-3 | few | NA | TRBV10-3 | TGTGCCATCAGTGAGTCGTGGACAGATACGCAGTATTTT | CAISESWTDTQYF